This entry features one T cell receptor beta chain sequence. The data are from a study of blood T cell repertoires in COVID-19. Study-level background: Sites in the United States, Italy and Spain provided acute and convalescent COVID-19 samples. PBMCs, B-cell-depleted T cells, or T cells provided the cDNA or gDNA that made up the material.

Original processing methods: How many nucleated cells were present was estimated from reference gene primer amplification. The data were produced by immunoSEQ multiplex PCR, yet TCRdb's version contains in-frame clones alone and is incomplete. Clonal size and the V and J genes are those of that table, whereas D and trimming came from the DNA. The sample holds 150,000 to 200,000 clones, 88% seen once. The CDR3 contains 13 residues. V dropped 1 base and J dropped 7 bases, with 10 bases sitting between them. Germline V CDR1 and CDR2: GTSNPN, SVGIG (reference sequence). The clonotype was recovered from a man aged 60-69 years with acute or convalescent COVID-19. This rearrangement joins TRBV30 to TRBJ2-2; D uncertain. The sample was peripheral blood. CDR3 region: CAWSGLPGGELFF. The DNA for the CDR3 is TGTGCCTGGAGTGGGCTACCGGGCGGGGAGCTGTTTTTT.